This T cell receptor beta chain was documented in a study of spatial heterogeneity in lung cancer (dated by TCRdb to between 2018 and 2021). Regarding the research as a whole: Donors were around 69 patients with early-stage, untreated non-small cell lung cancer from the lung TRACERx cohort. Follow-up PBMC samples were sequenced whenever available, with the median time to follow-up being around 25 months after resection. Beta-chain transcripts were consistently detected in greater numbers than alpha-chain transcripts, which likely reflected higher beta-chain transcript abundance. In the raw uncorrected reads, each unique combination of TCR and UMI appeared on average more than ten times. TCR alpha and beta repertoires were quantitatively compared across multiple tumor regions, matched nontumor lung and blood in non-small cell lung cancer. The study linked features of the TCR repertoire to counts of nonsynonymous mutations, which were determined by whole-exome sequencing of tumor tissue. At surgery, both alpha and beta chains were TCR-sequenced in some 220 tumor regions, some 64 matched nontumor lung samples and a few dozen PBMC samples.

Results and caveats for the whole study, not just this receptor: Additional single-cell paired TCR alpha and beta sequencing was considered necessary to confirm, at a functional level, the hypothesis that regional TCRs recognize regional mutations. Only 13 to 15 patients were included in the comparisons of baseline and follow-up blood repertoires. Ubiquitous expanded tumor TCRs were detected in blood more often at tumor resection than at routine follow-up.

Reading the label with the study, this specimen's time point is: blood at routine non-recurrence follow-up after resection. Without any cell sorting, TCR sequencing was performed on whole RNA extracted either from tumor and nontumor lung tissue or from cryopreserved PBMC samples. Only patients for whom sufficient RNA was available from at least two tumor regions were selected for TCR sequencing. This clonotype appeared many times. What this receptor recognizes is not known. No per-base quality is available; no much larger clone lies one base away. To prepare the library, 5' RACE was applied. Sequencing was carried out with a NextSeq 500. In the TCR library protocol, a unique molecular identifier was attached to each TCR cDNA molecule so that PCR and sequencing errors could be corrected. From the authors' description of their analysis: TCR identification, UMI-based error correction and CDR3 extraction were all carried out with Decombinator tools. TCRs above a frequency of 2 per 1,000, corresponding to the top 1% of the tumor frequency distribution, were defined as expanded. Renyi diversity was computed with the R vegan package after each repertoire had been subsampled 100 times to 5,000 TCRs. CDR3 similarity networks were built from amino acid triplet string-kernel similarity, with CDR3s being connected when pairwise similarity was above 0.82. TCRdb reanalyzed the raw reads on its own, using fastp at Q25 for trimming and MiXCR for clone calling, and kept in-frame beta chains. Every CDR3 protein is listed once, alongside the most common genes and DNA of its rows. TCRdb assigned the V and J calls; the authors' analysis was not used. The sample table records over 40,000 distinct CDR3 sequences; over 9.5% of these occur just once. The ten largest clones add up to 30% to 40% of the sample.

V was cut back by 2 bases and J by 6 bases, leaving a gap of 8 bases between them. The CDR3 runs 14 residues from the cysteine to the phenylalanine. CDR3 DNA is the only sequence kept; it has 42 bases, read in frame from the first base. In the germline V gene, CDR1 corresponds to KGHSH and CDR2 to LQKENI. The input for sequencing was PBMCs, taken at follow-up. The receptor was isolated from a male donor with early-stage non-small cell lung cancer. The rearrangement joined TRBV18 to TRBJ1-6; TRBD1 might be the D gene, on 5 matching bases. The bases are TGTGCCAGCTCACCAAGCGGGGGTAATTCACCCCTCCACTTT. Its product reads: CASSPSGGNSPLHF.